The 20 T cell receptor beta chains below were found in one sample sequenced in a study of metastatic and nonmetastatic thyroid tumors. TCRdb re-clonotyped the PCR reads via MiXCR. The data hold over 12,000 clones, with 20% to 25% observed a single time. Every patient was untreated before thyroid surgery. Sequenced sample: tumor tissue. These receptors were obtained from a female donor with papillary thyroid cancer or a benign thyroid nodule (not recorded which). Some clones in this sample may be carry-over from other donors' samples.

Notes on this clone: Different DNA sequences within this sample yield the same CDR3. CDR3 in DNA: TGTGCCAGCAGTGACGGGACAGGTGGCAATGAGCAGTTCTTC. Amino acid sequence: CASSDGTGGNEQFF. The chain couples TRBV6-4 to TRBJ2-1; TRBD1 matches at 8 bases. V shed 2 bases and J 6 bases; nucleotides not matched to a gene: 3. This CDR3 has 14 amino acids. The V gene's germline CDR1 is MRHNA and CDR2 SNTAGT.

This clone was observed many times. The chain joins TRBV5-6 to TRBJ2-7, with D possibly being TRBD1 or TRBD2 (5 bases each). V lost 5 bases, J lost 3 bases, and 18 bases lay in between. Looked up from germline, CDR1 is SGHDT and CDR2 is YYEEEE. The CDR3 is made up of 15 amino acids. The CDR3 DNA follows: TGTGCCAGCAGACCTTCTGGGGGAGCTTACTACGAGCAGTACTTC. As protein: CASRPSGGAYYEQYF.

The chain joins TRBV28 to TRBJ1-2; D is uncertain. The ends were cut back, 3 bases at V and 9 bases at J, with 8 bases in the middle. Germline CDR1 MDHEN, CDR2 SYDVKM. CDR3 length equals 11 residues. This chain's CDR3 is CASSFRGRYTF. The DNA for the CDR3 is TGTGCCAGCAGTTTCCGGGGTCGCTACACCTTC.

By frequency in the sample, this clone is medium-sized. The chain has TRBV6-1 and TRBJ1-2; the D gene is possibly TRBD1 (5 bases). Germline CDR1 and CDR2: MNHNS and SASEGT. Trimming removed 5 bases at V and 5 bases at J, with 12 bases between. CDR3 length equals 13 residues. The CDR3 reads CASSWGTEYGYTF. DNA for the CDR3: TGTGCCAGCAGTTGGGGGACTGAGTATGGCTACACCTTC.

In this sample, this clone turned up many times. This rearrangement joins TRBV5-6 to TRBJ2-4, with TRBD2 as a possible D gene (6 bases). The CDR3 sequence is 16 residues long. The germline V gene has CDR1 SGHDT and CDR2 YYEEEE. V dropped 2 bases and J dropped 1 base, with 13 bases sitting between them. The CDR3 DNA sequence: TGTGCCAGCAGCTTTCTACGGGGGTCGGCCAAAAACATTCAGTACTTC. Its translation is CASSFLRGSAKNIQYF.

This clone has a count of ten or more. This chain joins TRBV9 and TRBJ2-5, with D tentatively TRBD1 (6 bases). The CDR3 is 15 amino acids. CDR1 and CDR2 (germline): SGDLS, YYNGEE. V was pared by 0 bases and J by 2 bases, with 11 bases between. The CDR3: CASSVEGDRQETQYF. As DNA, the CDR3 is TGTGCCAGCAGCGTAGAAGGTGACAGGCAAGAGACCCAGTACTTC.

This rearrangement joins TRBV5-1 to TRBJ1-6; D is undetermined. Trimming pared 4 bases from V and 9 bases from J, leaving 11 bases between. From germline, CDR1 is SGHRS and CDR2 YFSETQ. The CDR3 contains 13 residues. This CDR3 is CASSDSGSSPLHF. In nucleotides, the CDR3 is TGCGCCAGCAGCGATAGCGGGAGTTCACCCCTCCACTTT.

This clone has a count of ten or more. The CDR3 coding sequence is TGTGCCAGCAGTCATCGAATAATACAGGGGAGGGGAGAGACCCAGTACTTC. Its protein is CASSHRIIQGRGETQYF. The chain carries TRBV6-1 and TRBJ2-5, with D possibly being TRBD1 or TRBD2 (7 bases each). Between the trimmed V and J ends, which lost 5 bases and 4 bases, there was a span of 23 bases. The CDR3 loop spans 17 amino acids. Per germline, CDR1 MNHNS and CDR2 SASEGT.

Sample share makes this clone medium-sized. This sample also contains other DNA sequences that code for the same CDR3. The genes are TRBV6-5 and TRBJ2-5; no clear D gene. This CDR3 region has 13 residues. V lost 0 bases and J 5 bases, leaving 7 bases between the germline ends. Per germline, CDR1 MNHEY and CDR2 SVGAGI. Here the CDR3 DNA reads TGTGCCAGCAGTTACTCAGGGTGGGAGACCCAGTACTTC. Protein sequence: CASSYSGWETQYF.

By proportion, this clone is medium-sized. The rearrangement uses TRBV28 and TRBJ1-6; a weak D match, TRBD1 (6 bases). The germline V and J ends were trimmed by 6 bases and 4 bases, with 10 bases remaining between them. The CDR3 contains 14 residues. Germline loops: CDR1 MDHEN, CDR2 SYDVKM. The CDR3 DNA follows: TGTGCCAGCAGAGGGACAAAATATAATTCACCCCTCCACTTT. It codes for CASRGTKYNSPLHF.

This chain connects TRBV6-1 to TRBJ2-1, with D perhaps being TRBD1 or TRBD2 (5 bases each). The CDR3 sequence is 15 residues long. Trimming shortened V by 7 bases and J by 12 bases, and 25 bases separated the two germline ends. Germline CDR1 MNHNS, CDR2 SASEGT. CDR3 residues: CASKEVGAQPQGQFF. DNA for the CDR3: TGTGCCAGCAAGGAGGTCGGGGCACAGCCCCAGGGGCAGTTCTTC.

Relative to its sample, this clone is medium-sized (0.01 to 0.1%). The J gene is TRBJ1-2, the V gene TRBV30, with D uncertain. Germline assignment: CDR1 GTSNPN and CDR2 SVGIG (reference sequence). Trimming cost V 4 bases and J 8 bases, with 14 bases left between them. This CDR3 has 12 residues. CDR3 DNA sequence: TGTGCCTGGATGGCAGGAGGAAGGGGCTACACCTTC. Translation: CAWMAGGRGYTF.

At least ten counts were recorded for this clone. The rearrangement joins TRBV2 to TRBJ2-3, with 10 bases that match TRBD2. J gave up 3 bases and V 0 bases, and 12 bases lay outside the gene matches. The CDR3 consists of 19 residues. Germline-derived CDR1 and CDR2 are SNHLY and FYNNEI. CDR3 region: CASSEAEVAGGGRTDTQYF. CDR3 coding DNA: TGTGCCAGCAGTGAAGCGGAGGTAGCGGGAGGCGGTAGAACAGATACGCAGTATTTT.

The CDR3 region has the DNA TGTGCCAGCAGCTTTGACAGTGACTTACATGGCTACACCTTC. It encodes CASSFDSDLHGYTF. The chain combines TRBV5-6 with TRBJ1-2; D might be TRBD1 (5 bases). The germline V gene encodes CDR1 SGHDT and CDR2 YYEEEE. V lost 2 bases and J 6 bases, leaving 14 bases between the germline ends. The CDR3 is 14 residues long.

This clone has a count of ten or more. The rearrangement joins TRBV10-1 to TRBJ2-5; D ambiguous. V gave up 3 bases and J gave up 3 bases, with 14 bases separating them. Germline V gene sequence: CDR1 WNHNN, CDR2 SYGVQD (reference sequence). This CDR3 spans 15 amino acids. The CDR3 spells CASSEGVTGKETQYF. The DNA for the CDR3 is TGCGCCAGCAGTGAAGGTGTGACTGGCAAAGAGACCCAGTACTTC.

The J gene is TRBJ2-1, the V gene TRBV2, with 8 positions matching TRBD2. The germline gives CDR1 SNHLY, CDR2 FYNNEI. CDR3 length: 18 amino acids. V was pared by 0 bases and J by 6 bases, with 13 bases of the junction left unmatched. CDR3 nucleotide sequence: TGTGCCAGCAGTGAAGCCCCGCCGGGGGGGGTACTAGGCAATGAGCAGTTCTTC. The encoded protein is CASSEAPPGGVLGNEQFF.

This clone was observed at least ten times. CDR3: CASSLADRYSGANVLTF. The CDR3 DNA is TGTGCCAGCAGCTTAGCGGACAGGTACTCTGGGGCCAACGTCCTGACTTTC. The chain is built from TRBV11-1 and TRBJ2-6, with 7 bases matching TRBD1. J was trimmed by 0 bases and V by 0 bases; bases with no gene match: 2. The CDR3 covers 17 residues. Germline values: CDR1 SGHAT, CDR2 FQDESV (reference sequence).

The genes are TRBV9 and TRBJ1-2; D gene unclear. CDR3 size: 13 residues. The germline gives CDR1 SGDLS, CDR2 YYNGEE. Trimming removed 7 bases from V and 2 bases from J, with 12 bases in between. The CDR3 nucleotides are TGTGCCAGCGGCGCCCAGTGGAACTATGGCTACACCTTC. This encodes CASGAQWNYGYTF.

This clone was seen a few times. The chain has TRBV2 and TRBJ1-2; D is possibly TRBD1 (6 bases). Per germline, CDR1 SNHLY and CDR2 FYNNEI. The CDR3 loop spans 15 amino acids. V was cut by 6 bases and J by 4 bases, with 18 bases left in between. CDR3 amino acids: CASSRTVVVVYGYTF. DNA of the CDR3: TGTGCCAGCAGCCGGACAGTGGTCGTTGTCTATGGCTACACCTTC. The full variable domain, completed using reference TRBV2 and TRBJ1-2, is EPEVTQTPSHQVTQMGQEVILRCVPISNHLYFYWYRQILGQKVEFLVSFYNNEISEKSEIFDDQFSVERPDGSNFTLKIRSTKLEDSAMYFCASSRTVVVVYGYTFGSGTRLTVV.

CDR3 in amino acids: CASSRAAVSNEQYF. DNA for the CDR3: TGTGCCAGCAGCCGGGCAGCCGTATCTAATGAGCAGTACTTC. The chain has TRBV7-9 and TRBJ2-7; D not resolved. This CDR3 region has 14 residues. Deletions cut 5 bases from V and 7 bases from J, with 18 bases between. From germline, CDR1 is SEHNR and CDR2 FQNEAQ (reference sequence).